This section outlines one T cell receptor (delta chain) sequence together with its context. This clone registers as medium-sized (0.01 to 0.1%) within its sample. The antigen this receptor binds is unknown. Possible read error: a much larger clone is one base away. Other DNA sequences within the sample encode an identical CDR3. These data are taken from a study of human gamma delta and Vdelta1 T cells (dated by TCRdb to 2016 to 2019). For the study in its entirety: In this study, the researchers looked at Delta One T cells, which are Vd1+ gamma-delta T cells, to see how well they work as cytotoxic effectors against acute myeloid leukemia.

Library preparation was by PCR. The sample was run on an Illumina MiSeq. Public reads were reanalyzed in TCRdb with CATT, and rows carrying the same DNA were merged afterwards. Across this sample there are more than 5,000 delta-chain clones, with less than 9.5% seen only once. Over 12% of the sample is taken by the ten largest. Including cysteine and phenylalanine, the CDR3 has 15 amino acids. Only the CDR3 DNA stays, 45 bases, in frame from base 1. CDR1 GEAIGNYY and CDR2 EKD were looked up in the germline V gene. Unmatched junction bases come to 15, with V trimmed by 3 bases and J by 11 bases. The receptor was derived from a human donor in good health. Sequences were obtained from naive CD27+ Vdelta1 gamma-delta T cells from blood. Here the chain combines TRDV2 and TRDJ1, with 9 bases matching TRDD3. In nucleotide form, the sequence is TGTGCCTGTGACTCCACACGGGGGATACCGAAGAGGCTCATCTTT. This gives the protein CACDSTRGIPKRLIF.